These 4 T cell receptor beta chains were sequenced from one sample in a study of beta chain features in type 1 diabetes. Every bit of the isolated RNA underwent reverse transcription, so sequencing read expressed TCRB transcripts. Repertoires were generated with immunoSEQ multiplex PCR, while TCRdb's copy carries only in-frame clones and drops some. The data contain 250,000 to 350,000 clones, 11% of them singletons. The source material was naive CD4+ T cells from blood. The receptors were sampled from a young woman in good health.

The CDR3 coding sequence is TGTGCCAGCAGCGAAAGCCCTCCTAGCGGGAGTAACGGTGAGCAGTTCTTC. Its protein product is CASSESPPSGSNGEQFF. This rearrangement joins TRBV7-9 to TRBJ2-1; TRBD2 matches at 10 bases. The trim removed 5 bases at V and 9 bases at J, leaving 16 bases unmatched. This CDR3 contains 17 residues. Germline V lookup: CDR1 SEHNR, CDR2 FQNEAQ (reference sequence).

The V and J genes are TRBV4-2 and TRBJ2-5; 11 nucleotides line up with TRBD2. Germline lookup yields CDR1 LGHNA and CDR2 YNFKEQ. Unmatched junction bases numbered 9, after V lost 1 base and J lost 2 bases. CDR3 length: 18 amino acids. CDR3 bases: TGTGCCAGCAGCCAAGGGGTAACTAGCGGGAGCCGACAAGAGACCCAGTACTTC. Translating it yields CASSQGVTSGSRQETQYF.

V usage is TRBV30 and J usage is TRBJ2-1, with TRBD1 matching over 7 bases. The junction had 10 bases not matched to a gene; V was cut back by 7 bases and J by 4 bases. The CDR3 length is 14 residues. CDR1 is GTSNPN, CDR2 SVGIG, per germline (reference sequence). The CDR3 DNA follows: TGTGCCTTCACTCGGGACAGCGTATACAATGAGCAGTTCTTC. This translates into CAFTRDSVYNEQFF.

This sequence joins TRBV7-2 and TRBJ1-1; D is undetermined. The V end lost 2 bases, the J end lost 2 bases, and 9 bases lay between the germline ends. Germline-derived CDR1 and CDR2 are SGHTA and FQGNSA. The length of the CDR3 is 14 residues. The CDR3 DNA follows: TGTGCCAGCAGCTTAACGTCAGGTAACACTGAAGCTTTCTTT. Translated, it gives CASSLTSGNTEAFF.